Presented here are 23 T cell receptor beta chains from one specimen sequenced in a study of technical replicates of blood from a few donors. Assay used: immunoSEQ multiplex PCR; TCRdb lists only in-frame clones, some missing. This sample has roughly 74,000 clones, with 90% to 95% found just once. Sequenced material: T cells isolated from PBMCs. Receptors originate from a human donor in good health.

The chain carries TRBV7-9 and TRBJ1-1; weak D call: TRBD1 (5 bases). From germline, CDR1 is SEHNR and CDR2 FQNEAQ (reference sequence). The CDR3 loop spans 14 amino acids. The germline V and J ends were trimmed by 4 bases and 7 bases, with 16 bases remaining between them. CDR3 DNA: TGTGCCAGCAGCTCCGAAAACAACAGGATTGAAGCTTTCTTT. This encodes CASSSENNRIEAFF.

The chain employs TRBV7-3 and TRBJ1-1; 11 bases map to TRBD1. V gave up 2 bases and J gave up 5 bases; unmatched junction bases: 7. The CDR3 contains 16 residues. Germline lookup yields CDR1 SGHTA and CDR2 FQGTGA. The CDR3 DNA follows: TGTGCCAGCAGCTTATCCGGGACAGGGGGAAGAACTGAAGCTTTCTTT. It codes for CASSLSGTGGRTEAFF.

The chain has TRBV30 and TRBJ1-1, with D possibly being TRBD1 (5 bases). Trimming shortened V by 7 bases and J by 1 base, and 7 bases separated the two germline ends. Germline CDR1 reads GTSNPN; CDR2 reads SVGIG (reference sequence). The CDR3 covers 11 residues. The CDR3 nucleotides are TGTGCCTCCGACAGGAACACTGAAGCTTTCTTT. Translation: CASDRNTEAFF.

V gene TRBV15 combines with J gene TRBJ2-5, with D possibly matching TRBD1 (5 bases). Between the trimmed V and J ends, which lost 0 bases and 9 bases, there was a span of 14 bases. Germline values: CDR1 LNHNV, CDR2 YYDKDF (reference sequence). There are 14 residues in the CDR3. In DNA form, the CDR3 reads TGTGCCACCAGCAGAGATAGGCAGGGATGGGCCCAGTACTTC. This codes for CATSRDRQGWAQYF.

The rearrangement uses TRBV18 and TRBJ2-1; perhaps TRBD2 as D (5 bases). Trimming cost V 1 base and J 4 bases, with 11 bases left between them. Looked up from germline, CDR1 is KGHSH and CDR2 is LQKENI. CDR3 length: 15 residues. The CDR3 here is CASSPRAAPYNEQFF. In DNA form, the CDR3 reads TGTGCCAGCTCACCACGAGCGGCACCTTACAATGAGCAGTTCTTC.

This chain joins TRBV7-8 and TRBJ1-2, with 8 bases lining up with TRBD1. Germline CDR1 reads SGHVS; CDR2 reads FQNEAQ. The J segment lost 8 bases and the V segment lost 2 bases, leaving 10 bases of the junction unmatched. This CDR3 has 15 residues. This CDR3 is CASSLRGLTGDGYTF. CDR3 bases: TGTGCCAGCAGCTTAAGGGGGTTGACAGGGGACGGCTACACCTTC.

The rearrangement uses TRBV2 and TRBJ2-2, with a tentative D call TRBD2 (6 bases). The CDR3 spans 15 residues. Trimming pared 3 bases from V and 4 bases from J, leaving 12 bases between. Germline assignment: CDR1 SNHLY and CDR2 FYNNEI. Here the CDR3 reads CASSEEGPTTGELFF. DNA for the CDR3: TGTGCCAGCAGTGAGGAGGGACCTACCACCGGGGAGCTGTTTTTT.

CDR3 residues: CASSFRTGASYGYTF. For the CDR3, the DNA is TGTGCCAGCAGCTTTCGGACAGGGGCGTCCTATGGCTACACCTTC. This chain joins TRBV11-3 and TRBJ1-2, with TRBD1 identical over 9 bases. V gave up 3 bases and J gave up 4 bases; unmatched junction bases: 6. Germline lookup yields CDR1 SGHNT and CDR2 YENEEA. The CDR3 sequence is 15 residues long.

The V and J genes are TRBV9 and TRBJ2-3, with D unresolved. V lost 0 bases and J lost 1, with 3 bases in between. Germline lookup yields CDR1 SGDLS and CDR2 YYNGEE. CDR3 length: 13 amino acids. For the CDR3, the DNA is TGTGCCAGCAGCGTAGGGCGCACAGATACGCAGTATTTT. Protein sequence: CASSVGRTDTQYF.

The chain is built from TRBV6-6 and TRBJ1-1; D uncertain. CDR1 is MNHNY and CDR2 is SVGAGI in the germline V gene (reference sequence). Between the trimmed V and J ends, which lost 6 bases and 5 bases, there was a span of 10 bases. The CDR3 has 12 amino acids. The CDR3 loop is CASRGWRTEAFF. The DNA for the CDR3 is TGTGCCAGCAGGGGATGGAGGACTGAAGCTTTCTTT.

This clone was observed once. The rearrangement uses TRBV19 and TRBJ1-1; D possibly corresponds to TRBD1 (6 bases). The CDR3 runs 15 residues. Trimming pared 5 bases from V and 2 bases from J, leaving 15 bases between. Germline V gene lookup returns CDR1 LNHDA and CDR2 SQIVND (reference sequence). CDR3: CASSHYSDRNTEAFF. The CDR3 nucleotides are TGTGCCAGTAGTCACTATTCGGACAGAAACACTGAAGCTTTCTTT. The full variable domain, its missing parts supplied by reference TRBV19 and TRBJ1-1, is DGGITQSPKYLFRKEGQNVTLSCEQNLNHDAMYWYRQDPGQGLRLIYYSQIVNDFQKGDIAEGYSVSREKKESFPLTVTSAQKNPTAFYLCASSHYSDRNTEAFFGQGTRLTVV.

The CDR3 reads CASSPPGQVLQTQYF. In DNA, the CDR3 is TGTGCCAGCAGTCCTCCGGGACAGGTGCTTCAGACCCAGTACTTC. The chain employs TRBV6-5 and TRBJ2-5, with 8 positions matching TRBD1. This CDR3 has 15 residues. In germline, CDR1 is MNHEY, CDR2 SVGAGI. Losses at the gene ends were 5 bases for V and 6 bases for J; bases not matched to a gene: 11.

This sequence joins TRBV18 and TRBJ2-7; D is uncertain. This CDR3 spans 13 amino acids. V lost 3 bases to trimming and J lost 3 bases, with 9 bases between them. Germline V lookup: CDR1 KGHSH, CDR2 LQKENI. The CDR3 coding sequence is TGTGCCAGCTCACCCCAACAGCTCTACGAGCAGTACTTC. This translates into CASSPQQLYEQYF.

The chain is built from TRBV7-6 and TRBJ2-6; 8 bases are shared with TRBD2. V trimming: 1 base; J trimming: 2 bases; junction bases outside the gene matches: 7. The CDR3 spans 18 residues. Germline V gives CDR1 SGHVS, CDR2 FNYEAQ. The CDR3 coding sequence is TGTGCCAGCAGCTTAGGTCCAGCGGGAGAAGCTGGGGCCAACGTCCTGACTTTC. Translated: CASSLGPAGEAGANVLTF.

V and J are TRBV9 and TRBJ2-5; possibly TRBD2 for D (5 bases). This CDR3 has 13 residues. Trimming took off 0 bases at V and 5 bases at J, with 8 bases between the two ends. Germline CDR1 is SGDLS and CDR2 is YYNGEE. CDR3 protein: CASSVGVAETQYF. In DNA form, the CDR3 reads TGTGCCAGCAGCGTAGGTGTAGCGGAGACCCAGTACTTC.

The rearrangement joins TRBV6-4 to TRBJ2-1; 10 bases are a match to TRBD2. The ends lost 3 bases at V and 4 bases at J; junction bases unmatched: 3. Per germline, CDR1 MRHNA and CDR2 SNTAGT. This CDR3 region has 15 residues. CDR3 loop: CASSETSGSYNEQFF. In DNA, the CDR3 is TGTGCCAGCAGTGAGACTAGCGGGTCATACAATGAGCAGTTCTTC.

The chain employs TRBV5-1 and TRBJ1-3, with 10 bases lining up with TRBD1. Unmatched junction bases numbered 9, after V lost 4 bases and J lost 2 bases. CDR1 and CDR2 from the germline V gene are SGHRS and YFSETQ. This CDR3 is 17 amino acids long. The DNA for the CDR3 is TGCGCCAGCAGCCCGCGGGGGGACAGGGGCGCTGGAAACACCATATATTTT. Translating gives CASSPRGDRGAGNTIYF. Full variable domain (missing parts from reference TRBV5-1 and TRBJ1-3): KAGVTQTPRYLIKTRGQQVTLSCSPISGHRSVSWYQQTPGQGLQFLFEYFSETQRNKGNFPGRFSGRQFSNSRSEMNVSTLELGDSALYLCASSPRGDRGAGNTIYFGEGSWLTVV.

The rearrangement joins TRBV4-1 to TRBJ2-7; D perhaps matches TRBD1 (6 bases). The V end was cut by 5 bases, the J end by 2 bases, with 13 bases between. Germline V lookup: CDR1 MGHRA, CDR2 YSYEKL. The CDR3 length is 14 residues. This chain's CDR3 is CASSRNGQTYEQYF. As DNA, the CDR3 is TGCGCCAGCAGCAGAAACGGACAGACCTACGAGCAGTACTTC.

Concerning this clone itself: A junction end diverges from the germline sequence, so it may reflect a read error. The gene calls are TRBV7-7 and TRBJ2-5; no firm D call. CDR3 length: 13 residues. Germline CDR1 and CDR2: SSHAT and FNYEAQ (reference sequence). The CDR3 sequence is CASSPEASGTQYF. The CDR3 DNA sequence: TGTGCTAGCAGCCCGGAAGCGTCGGGGACCCAGTACTTC.

The chain couples TRBV7-9 to TRBJ1-2; D is unclear. V was clipped by 3 bases and J by 0 bases, with 14 bases between them. CDR1 and CDR2 from the germline V gene are SEHNR and FQNEAQ (reference sequence). The CDR3 contains 16 residues. The CDR3 here is CASSFDTLRTNYGYTF. The CDR3 DNA reads TGTGCCAGCAGCTTCGACACCTTAAGGACTAACTATGGCTACACCTTC.

This clone occurred once. V usage is TRBV2 and J usage is TRBJ1-5; no firm D call. Germline V CDR1 and CDR2: SNHLY, FYNNEI. The CDR3 covers 13 residues. V was shortened by 6 bases and J by 2 bases, with 8 bases between the two germline ends. The CDR3 coding sequence is TGTGCCAGCAGGAAGGAGGGCAATCAGCCCCAGCATTTT. Protein: CASRKEGNQPQHF.

The gene calls are TRBV28 and TRBJ2-3; D remains ambiguous. CDR3 length: 12 amino acids. Germline V gene data show CDR1 as MDHEN and CDR2 as SYDVKM. V shed 5 bases and J shed 3 bases, with 6 bases lying between them. CDR3 nucleotide sequence: TGTGCCAGCAGTCCCCATACAGATACGCAGTATTTT. Translating gives CASSPHTDTQYF.

This clone has only a few counts. The gene calls are TRBV29-1 and TRBJ2-1; 7 nucleotides line up with TRBD2. CDR1 is SQVTM and CDR2 is ANQGSEA in the germline V gene. V was pared by 4 bases and J by 5 bases, with 8 bases of the junction left unmatched. The CDR3 totals 14 residues. The CDR3 bases are TGCAGCGTTGTATGGGAGGGCCTCGACAATGAGCAGTTCTTC. Translated: CSVVWEGLDNEQFF.